These 7 T cell receptor beta chains were sequenced from one sample in a study of cytomegalovirus exposure and HLA in healthy donors. TCRdb's copy holds only in-frame clones and misses some; the assay was immunoSEQ multiplex PCR. Found here are fewer than 150,000 clones, 85% to 90% of them singletons; the top ten hold around 8%. Sequencing used PBMCs. The receptors were sampled from a woman under 30 in good health and CMV-seropositive.

The chain has TRBV7-9 and TRBJ1-4, with D possibly TRBD1 on 6 matching bases. V lost 5 bases and J lost 8, with 15 bases in between. Germline V gene sequence: CDR1 SEHNR, CDR2 FQNEAQ (reference sequence). The CDR3 contains 14 residues. CDR3 sequence reads: CASSVTGLGEKLFF. Here the CDR3 DNA reads TGTGCCAGCAGCGTAACAGGGCTAGGGGAAAAACTGTTTTTT.

The chain uses TRBV9 and TRBJ2-3, with 11 bases aligning to TRBD2. The V segment lost 3 bases and the J segment 5 bases; nucleotides outside the gene matches: 8. Germline CDR1 is SGDLS and CDR2 is YYNGEE. This CDR3 is 16 amino acids long. As DNA, the CDR3 is TGTGCCAGCAGCGCCTCGCTGACTAGCGGGGTAGATACGCAGTATTTT. Amino acids: CASSASLTSGVDTQYF.

This chain joins TRBV5-5 and TRBJ1-2; D remains ambiguous. The CDR3 runs to 15 residues. The V gene lost 0 bases and the J gene lost 1 base, with 10 bases spanning the gap. CDR1 and CDR2 (germline): SGHKS, YYEKEE (reference sequence). The CDR3 region is CASSLDGSYNYGYTF. The CDR3 coding sequence is TGTGCCAGCAGCTTGGATGGCAGTTATAACTATGGCTACACCTTC.

The rearrangement links TRBV4-2 to TRBJ1-5; tentative D call: TRBD1 (6 bases). The germline V and J ends were trimmed by 2 bases and 6 bases, with 14 bases remaining between them. The CDR3 extends over 15 amino acids. Germline CDR1 reads LGHNA; CDR2 reads YNFKEQ. CDR3 loop: CASSQTGQQGQPQHF. In DNA form, the CDR3 reads TGTGCCAGCAGCCAAACCGGACAGCAAGGTCAGCCCCAGCATTTT.

The chain joins TRBV6-1 to TRBJ1-2; D may be TRBD1 (5 bases). V lost 11 bases, J lost 4 bases, and 20 bases lay in between. Germline V lookup: CDR1 MNHNS, CDR2 SASEGT. This CDR3 is 14 amino acids long. The CDR3 loop is CAALGGDLIYGYTF. The CDR3 DNA reads TGTGCCGCTCTCGGCGGGGACCTAATCTATGGCTACACCTTC.

V usage is TRBV28 and J usage is TRBJ2-1, with TRBD2 identical over 15 bases. V dropped 4 bases and J dropped 9; count of bases not matched to a gene: 10. The V gene's germline CDR1 is MDHEN and CDR2 SYDVKM. There are 17 residues in the CDR3. The CDR3 region is CASSSGLAGGLPTEQFF. The CDR3 nucleotides read TGTGCCAGCAGTTCCGGACTAGCGGGGGGGCTCCCCACTGAGCAGTTCTTC.

V gene TRBV29-1 combines with J gene TRBJ2-1; D is undetermined. V was clipped by 3 bases and J by 10 bases, with 19 bases between them. The CDR3 totals 14 residues. CDR1 and CDR2 from the germline V gene are SQVTM and ANQGSEA. The CDR3 bases are TGCAGCGTTGACCAGCTTCACGCCTGGGCCGAGCAGTTCTTC. It codes for CSVDQLHAWAEQFF.